The 32 T cell receptor beta chains below were found in one sample sequenced in a study of blood T cell repertoires in COVID-19. Data came from immunoSEQ multiplex PCR; TCRdb stores just in-frame clones and leaves some out. The sample has fewer than 350,000 clones; around 90% are singletons. The sequenced sample was peripheral blood. These receptors originate from a man aged 18 to 29 with active or convalescent COVID-19.

The CDR3 DNA sequence: TGTGCCAGCAGCTTAGCGATAGGGGACGGTCTCCCGGGAGGGCAGTACTTC. Translated: CASSLAIGDGLPGGQYF. The rearrangement links TRBV7-8 to TRBJ2-7, with 7 nucleotides matching TRBD2. V shed 0 bases and J 9 bases; nucleotides not matched to a gene: 17. This CDR3 comprises 17 residues. Germline V lookup: CDR1 SGHVS, CDR2 FQNEAQ.

V gene TRBV11-3 combines with J gene TRBJ2-3; a possible D gene is TRBD2 (6 bases). Germline loops: CDR1 SGHNT, CDR2 YENEEA. V shed 5 bases and J shed 6 bases, with 15 bases lying between them. The CDR3 covers 14 residues. CDR3 amino acids: CASSEAAGRDTQYF. CDR3 bases: TGTGCCAGCAGCGAAGCCGCGGGAAGGGATACGCAGTATTTT.

The rearrangement joins TRBV28 to TRBJ1-6; 8 bases are a match to TRBD1. The CDR3 is 13 residues long. V shed 6 bases and J 6 bases; nucleotides not matched to a gene: 1. The germline V gene encodes CDR1 MDHEN and CDR2 SYDVKM. The CDR3 DNA reads as TGTGCCAGCAGCGACAGGGGTAATTCACCCCTCCACTTT. It is translated as CASSDRGNSPLHF.

CDR3: CASSPDTGNTIYF. The CDR3, as DNA: TGTGCCAGCAGCCCAGACACTGGAAACACCATATATTTT. V is TRBV7-3 and J is TRBJ1-3; D gene ambiguous. Germline lookup yields CDR1 SGHTA and CDR2 FQGTGA. CDR3 size: 13 residues. Trimming took off 5 bases at V and 2 bases at J, with 7 bases between the two ends.

This clone was recorded only once. The CDR3 sequence: CASSEMGGGGNTIYF. For the CDR3, the DNA is TGTGCCAGCAGTGAAATGGGGGGTGGTGGAAACACCATATATTTT. V is TRBV6-1 and J is TRBJ1-3, with D possibly TRBD1 on 5 matching bases. This CDR3 has 15 amino acids. The V end lost 2 bases, the J end lost 3 bases, and 11 bases lay between the germline ends. Germline assignment: CDR1 MNHNS and CDR2 SASEGT.

The rearrangement links TRBV19 to TRBJ2-7; 8 bases agree with TRBD2. CDR3 length equals 14 residues. The V segment lost 5 bases and the J segment 2 bases; nucleotides outside the gene matches: 5. Germline V lookup: CDR1 LNHDA, CDR2 SQIVND (reference sequence). CDR3 coding DNA: TGTGCCAGTAGTTCGGGAGGGGGTCCCTACGAGCAGTACTTC. As protein: CASSSGGGPYEQYF. The variable domain in full, completed from reference TRBV19 and TRBJ2-7, reads DGGITQSPKYLFRKEGQNVTLSCEQNLNHDAMYWYRQDPGQGLRLIYYSQIVNDFQKGDIAEGYSVSREKKESFPLTVTSAQKNPTAFYLCASSSGGGPYEQYFGPGTRLTVT.

The V gene is TRBV6-2 or TRBV6-3, the J gene TRBJ1-2; perhaps TRBD1 as D (6 bases). The germline V gene encodes CDR1 MNHEY and CDR2 SVGEGT. CDR3 length: 13 residues. Trimming shortened V by 5 bases and J by 2 bases, and 9 bases separated the two germline ends. The CDR3 spells CASSPTGNYGYTF. The CDR3 region has the DNA TGTGCCAGCAGTCCGACAGGCAACTATGGCTACACCTTC.

In the case of this clone: A junction end diverges from the germline sequence, so it may reflect a read error. V usage is TRBV9 and J usage is TRBJ2-3, with D possibly being TRBD1 (5 bases). CDR1 and CDR2 (germline): SGDLS, YYNGEE. The CDR3 spans 12 residues. The CDR3 DNA is TGTGCCAGCAACGTGGGAACAGGTACGCAGTATTTT. It codes for CASNVGTGTQYF.

The chain is built from TRBV5-4 and TRBJ2-5, with 8 bases lining up with TRBD2. Trimming at V came to 5 bases and at J to 5 bases, leaving 14 bases not matched to a gene. CDR3 length: 16 residues. From germline, CDR1 is SGHNT and CDR2 YYREEE (reference sequence). The CDR3 DNA sequence: TGTGCCAGCAGTAGTGGGTCTAGCGGGTCTGGGGAGACCCAGTACTTC. Residues: CASSSGSSGSGETQYF.

This rearrangement joins TRBV20-1 to TRBJ1-5; tentative D call: TRBD1 (6 bases). V was clipped by 6 bases and J by 8 bases, with 11 bases between them. The CDR3 length is 11 residues. The germline V gene encodes CDR1 DFQATT and CDR2 SNEGSKA (reference sequence). The CDR3 is CSAGTPEPQHF. CDR3 bases: TGCAGTGCCGGGACACCGGAGCCCCAGCATTTT.

The chain carries TRBV19 and TRBJ1-1; 7 positions agree with TRBD1. The CDR3 spans 14 residues. V shed 3 bases and J 7 bases; nucleotides not matched to a gene: 8. Germline CDR1 reads LNHDA; CDR2 reads SQIVND (reference sequence). As DNA, the CDR3 is TGTGCCAGTAGTATCGACAGGGAAAGGAATGAAGCTTTCTTT. This codes for CASSIDRERNEAFF.

V usage is TRBV6-2 or TRBV6-3 and J usage is TRBJ2-1, with TRBD2 matching 11 bases. Per germline, CDR1 MNHEY and CDR2 SVGEGT. The CDR3 contains 15 residues. V gave up 4 bases and J gave up 7 bases; unmatched junction bases: 6. The CDR3 DNA reads TGTGCCAGCAGTTGGGTAGCGGGGGGGCGAAATGAGCAGTTCTTC. Encoded protein: CASSWVAGGRNEQFF.

The J gene is TRBJ2-7, the V gene TRBV7-2; 7 bases line up with TRBD1. V shed 1 base and J 5 bases; nucleotides not matched to a gene: 14. This CDR3 has 17 residues. Germline V CDR1 and CDR2: SGHTA, FQGNSA. The CDR3 loop reads CASSLVGYHRGKDEQYF. The CDR3 bases are TGTGCCAGCAGCTTAGTAGGATACCACAGGGGTAAAGACGAGCAGTACTTC.

The chain joins TRBV5-6 to TRBJ1-5, with 7 bases aligning to TRBD1. J gave up 3 bases and V 0 bases, and 3 bases lay outside the gene matches. In germline, CDR1 is SGHDT, CDR2 YYEEEE. The CDR3 is made up of 15 amino acids. Here the CDR3 reads CASSLGQGINQPQHF. As DNA, the CDR3 is TGTGCCAGCAGCTTGGGACAGGGCATCAATCAGCCCCAGCATTTT. Together with reference TRBV5-6 and TRBJ1-5, the CDR3 gives the full variable domain: DAGVTQSPTHLIKTRGQQVTLRCSPKSGHDTVSWYQQALGQGPQFIFQYYEEEERQRGNFPDRFSGHQFPNYSSELNVNALLLGDSALYLCASSLGQGINQPQHFGDGTRLSIL.

This clone was picked up one time. The chain is built from TRBV5-6 and TRBJ2-1; TRBD2 matches 14 bases. Trimming cost V 2 bases and J 8 bases; bases outside gene matches: 3. Germline lookup yields CDR1 SGHDT and CDR2 YYEEEE. The CDR3 spans 15 residues. This chain's CDR3 is CASSFGTSGGYEQFF. As DNA, the CDR3 is TGTGCCAGCAGCTTCGGGACTAGCGGGGGCTATGAGCAGTTCTTC.

The genes are TRBV5-6 and TRBJ1-1; 9 bases are a match to TRBD1. Losses at the gene ends were 4 bases for V and 5 bases for J; bases not matched to a gene: 6. This CDR3 has 14 amino acids. Germline V gene sequence: CDR1 SGHDT, CDR2 YYEEEE. The CDR3 DNA sequence: TGTGCCAGCAGCCCGGACAGGGGTTGGACTGAAGCTTTCTTT. Its protein product is CASSPDRGWTEAFF.

This chain uses TRBV2 with TRBJ2-3; D unclear. V was shortened by 6 bases and J by 5 bases, with 18 bases between the two germline ends. Germline CDR1 is SNHLY and CDR2 is FYNNEI. The CDR3 is 15 amino acids. CDR3 nucleotides: TGTGCCAGCAGAAGGTCGCCCAGCGACGGAGATACGCAGTATTTT. This translates into CASRRSPSDGDTQYF.

This clone has a single count. This rearrangement joins TRBV7-8 to TRBJ1-5, with a possible D match to TRBD1 (5 bases). V was shortened by 1 base and J by 2 bases, with 9 bases between the two germline ends. Per germline, CDR1 SGHVS and CDR2 FQNEAQ. The CDR3 sequence is 15 residues long. The DNA for the CDR3 is TGTGCCAGCAGCTTAGTTCTACAGGGCAATCAGCCCCAGCATTTT. The encoded protein is CASSLVLQGNQPQHF.

In nucleotides, the CDR3 is TGTGCCAGCAGGGGGAGCGGGGGCTACACCTTC. It specifies CASRGSGGYTF. The V gene is TRBV6-5, the J gene TRBJ1-2; D is undetermined. This CDR3 is built from 11 residues. Germline loops: CDR1 MNHEY, CDR2 SVGAGI. Trimming took 6 bases from V and 8 from J, leaving 10 bases between them.

The chain is built from TRBV6-5 and TRBJ2-7; TRBD2 is a possible D gene (6 bases). The CDR3 extends over 15 amino acids. Looked up from germline, CDR1 is MNHEY and CDR2 is SVGAGI. Trimming took 0 bases from V and 2 from J, leaving 11 bases between them. The DNA for the CDR3 is TGTGCCAGCAGTTACTCCGGCCGGGGGACCTACGAGCAGTACTTC. This gives the protein CASSYSGRGTYEQYF.

The chain uses TRBV2 and TRBJ1-2; D gene uncertain. CDR3 length equals 11 residues. The V and J ends lost 10 bases and 4 bases respectively, with 10 bases between them. CDR1 and CDR2 from the germline V gene are SNHLY and FYNNEI. CDR3 residues: CATTSIYGYTF. The CDR3 region has the DNA TGTGCCACCACATCAATCTATGGCTACACCTTC.

The chain joins TRBV7-9 to TRBJ1-1; D gene ambiguous. The CDR3 loop spans 13 amino acids. Germline V gene sequence: CDR1 SEHNR, CDR2 FQNEAQ (reference sequence). Trimming took 1 base from V and 4 from J, leaving 7 bases between them. The CDR3 DNA reads TGTGCCAGCAGCTTAGGAGGCCCCACTGAAGCTTTCTTT. Its translation is CASSLGGPTEAFF.

This clone came up once. This rearrangement joins TRBV24-1 to TRBJ2-1, with TRBD2 matching 13 bases. Looked up from germline, CDR1 is KGHDR and CDR2 is SFDVKD. The CDR3 covers 17 residues. V was clipped by 3 bases and J by 4 bases; unmatched bases: 5. The CDR3 region is CATSDPRLAGGYNEQFF. The CDR3 region has the DNA TGTGCCACCAGTGATCCTCGACTAGCGGGGGGTTACAATGAGCAGTTCTTC.

J is TRBJ1-4 and V is TRBV7-6; D call uncertain. Trimming pared 1 base from V and 3 bases from J, leaving 9 bases between. Germline loops: CDR1 SGHVS, CDR2 FNYEAQ. The CDR3 runs to 15 residues. CDR3 loop: CASSLVNMPNEKLFF. CDR3 bases: TGTGCCAGCAGCTTAGTGAACATGCCTAATGAAAAACTGTTTTTT.

CDR3 in DNA: TGTGCCAGCAGCTTAGTGGCGGGTCAAACTAACTATGGCTACACCTTC. Its translation is CASSLVAGQTNYGYTF. The V and J genes are TRBV7-2 and TRBJ1-2; the D is unclear. Looked up from germline, CDR1 is SGHTA and CDR2 is FQGNSA. V lost 1 base and J lost 0, with 12 bases in between. This CDR3 has 16 residues.

This clone has just one count. The gene calls are TRBV11-2 and TRBJ2-1; 8 nucleotides line up with TRBD1. This CDR3 comprises 13 residues. Per the germline V gene, CDR1 is SGHAT and CDR2 is FQNNGV. J lost 15 bases, V lost 5 bases, and 12 bases had no gene match. CDR3 sequence (DNA): TGTGCCAGCAGCCAGTCCGTGGACAGGGTGCCGTTCTTC. Its protein product is CASSQSVDRVPFF.

The V and J genes are TRBV27 and TRBJ2-7, with D perhaps matching TRBD1 (5 bases). The germline V gene has CDR1 MNHEY and CDR2 SMNVEV (reference sequence). CDR3 length equals 13 residues. V lost 0 bases, J lost 5 bases, and 8 bases lay in between. The CDR3 loop is CASSLSLDNEQYF. The CDR3 DNA reads as TGTGCCAGCAGTTTATCCCTGGACAACGAGCAGTACTTC.

The V and J genes are TRBV2 and TRBJ2-7; no clear D gene. Trimming took 6 bases from V and 3 from J, leaving 12 bases between them. Germline values: CDR1 SNHLY, CDR2 FYNNEI. This CDR3 region has 13 residues. The CDR3 DNA sequence: TGTGCCAGCAGAGGTAATAGCTTCTACGAGCAGTACTTC. The encoded protein is CASRGNSFYEQYF.

The V and J genes are TRBV7-3 and TRBJ2-5, with 11 positions matching TRBD2. The CDR3 covers 18 residues. After removal of 2 bases from V and 1 base from J, the junction contained 9 bases not matched to a gene. CDR1 is SGHTA and CDR2 is FQGTGA in the germline V gene. The chain's CDR3 is CASSLVASGGTFQETQYF. The CDR3 DNA is TGTGCCAGCAGCTTAGTGGCTAGCGGGGGGACCTTCCAAGAGACCCAGTACTTC.

This clone was observed a single time. This chain uses TRBV9 with TRBJ2-3; D perhaps matches TRBD1 (6 bases). V dropped 4 bases and J dropped 2 bases, with 14 bases sitting between them. The germline V gene encodes CDR1 SGDLS and CDR2 YYNGEE. The CDR3 loop spans 15 amino acids. The CDR3 reads CASSRYRDNTDTQYF. CDR3 nucleotides: TGTGCCAGCAGCAGGTACAGGGATAACACAGATACGCAGTATTTT. The full variable domain, with the rest looked up from reference TRBV9 and TRBJ2-3, is DSGVTQTPKHLITATGQRVTLRCSPRSGDLSVYWYQQSLDQGLQFLIQYYNGEERAKGNILERFSAQQFPDLHSELNLSSLELGDSALYFCASSRYRDNTDTQYFGPGTRLTVL.

The sample holds one count of this clone. The chain uses TRBV10-3 and TRBJ1-5; D may be TRBD1 (6 bases). CDR3 length: 13 residues. Per the germline V gene, CDR1 is ENHRY and CDR2 is SYGVKD. V dropped 8 bases and J dropped 6 bases, with 14 bases sitting between them. CDR3 sequence reads: CAIRDTIGQPQHF. In DNA, the CDR3 is TGTGCCATCCGGGACACTATCGGTCAGCCCCAGCATTTT.

The chain uses TRBV15 and TRBJ1-3, with a tentative D call TRBD1 (6 bases). The germline gives CDR1 LNHNV, CDR2 YYDKDF (reference sequence). V was clipped by 0 bases and J by 0 bases, with 12 bases between them. There are 17 residues in the CDR3. In nucleotides, the CDR3 is TGTGCCACCAGCAGAGAAGGGCCAGGGGCCTCTGGAAACACCATATATTTT. It encodes CATSREGPGASGNTIYF.